This TCR beta chain was recovered during a study of blood T cell repertoires in COVID-19 (dated by TCRdb to 2018 to 2020). About the full investigation: Collaborator samples came from the United States, Italy and Spain and covered acute and convalescent phases of COVID-19. Samples came from the ongoing ImmuneRACE study (first 160 participants) plus 1,254 subjects from 6 global collaborators. The repertoires were made available in a free public database intended to serve as a resource for research on the immune response to SARS-CoV-2. HLA class I and class II types, where available, came from metadata supplied by the sample provider rather than from assay-based typing. The material from the prospective study consisted of cDNA or gDNA derived from T cells, B-cell-depleted T cells, or PBMCs. Nearly every sample came with metadata listing a de-identified subject ID, COVID-19 status, age in years and sex. The dataset comprised deeply sampled blood TCRbeta repertoires from subjects exposed to, actively infected with, or recovered from COVID-19.

Broad study findings and their caveats: The quantity of clinical and demographic metadata differed by source and by participant and was supplied without curation.

The immunoSEQ Assay, a bias-controlled multiplex PCR, was used to amplify TCRbeta CDR3 regions from genomic DNA. The source study handled its data this way. Nucleated cell counts per sample were estimated from amplification of reference gene primers within the assay. To quantify the absolute abundance of each unique TCRbeta CDR3 rearrangement, sequence reads were collapsed and filtered. For each sample, productive Simpson clonality was calculated as the square root of Simpson's diversity index over productive rearrangements. Sourced from immuneACCESS, this table was stored by TCRdb with only in-frame sequences that have V and J called. A share of the clones is absent; for the studies checked, an unresolved V gene accounts for under half, and the remainder has no known explanation. V, J and clone size derive from that table, while D and trimming were established from the DNA sequence. This sample has 200,000 or so clones in its table, and roughly nine tenths of those were observed once. The ten largest clones take up over 2% of the sample.

Worth noting for this clone: The antigen it recognizes is unknown. Base qualities are missing; no much larger clone stands one base away.

Participants in the prospective study were aged roughly 18 to 100 years, lived in 20 to 30 United States geographic areas, and enrolled through a virtual design. In the prospective study, cohorts were assigned on the basis of participant-reported clinical history obtained from a screening survey and a study questionnaire. In the prospective study, mobile phlebotomists collected whole blood, serum and a nasopharyngeal or oropharyngeal swab from each participant. Over a 2-month period, participants in the prospective study had the option of providing additional blood draws and questionnaires. Before DNA extraction, blood samples from the prospective study were shipped at room temperature or frozen. The origin of this receptor is a woman between 40 and 50 years old with acute COVID-19. The sample consisted of PBMCs or T cells enriched from blood (not recorded which).

This receptor carries the CDR3 CASSQDRFTDRETQYF. The DNA sequence follows: TGCGCCAGCAGCCAAGACCGTTTCACCGATAGAGAGACCCAGTACTTC. Here the chain combines TRBV4-1 and TRBJ2-5; the D gene is not confidently resolved. The germline V gene gives CDR1 as MGHRA and CDR2 as YSYEKL. The CDR3 numbers 16 residues from cysteine through phenylalanine. The entry retains the CDR3 DNA only, 48 bases that are in frame from base 1. The germline ends are 15 bases apart after V is trimmed by 0 bases and J by 4 bases.